The entry below gives a single T cell receptor beta chain sequence along with its context. Its antigen is unidentified. These data belong to a study of breast tumors, draining lymph nodes, adjacent tissues. MiXCR, run by TCRdb on the multiplex PCR reads, gives a single entry per CDR3 protein. The sample carries 160,000 or so distinct CDR3 sequences, 30% to 40% recorded once. Breast cancer patients provided tissue from their axillary draining lymph nodes. Germline CDR1 and CDR2: DFQATT and SNEGSKA (reference sequence). This CDR3 is 12 amino acids long. Trimming at V came to 5 bases and at J to 9 bases, leaving 10 bases not matched to a gene. Study results and caveats: Compared with basal-like, luminal-like tumors shared significantly more repertoire with nontumor tissue.

The material sequenced was axillary lymph node tissue. This receptor was taken from a female donor with breast cancer. Some clones in this sample may be carry-over from other donors' samples. This chain links TRBV20-1 with TRBJ2-7, with 7 bases matching TRBD1. CDR3 loop: CSAFPGQPMQYF. The CDR3 DNA reads as TGCAGTGCTTTTCCGGGACAGCCCATGCAGTACTTC.